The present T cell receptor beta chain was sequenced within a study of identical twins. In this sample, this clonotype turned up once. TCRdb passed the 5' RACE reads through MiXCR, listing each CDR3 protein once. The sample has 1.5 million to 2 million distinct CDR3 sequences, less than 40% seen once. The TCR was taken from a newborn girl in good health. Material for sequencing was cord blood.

The CDR3 loop reads CASSLARANSPLHF. In DNA form, the CDR3 reads TGTGCCAGCAGCTTGGCCAGGGCAAATTCACCCCTCCACTTT. The chain joins TRBV5-4 to TRBJ1-6; D is possibly TRBD1 (5 bases). Germline CDR1 and CDR2: SGHNT and YYREEE (reference sequence). The germline V and J ends were trimmed by 0 bases and 7 bases, with 8 bases remaining between them. The CDR3 consists of 14 residues.